Following are 5 T cell receptor beta chains from one sample sequenced in a study of Ad26.COV2.S vaccination and SARS-CoV-2 variants (dated by TCRdb to the early 2020s). The sample's treatment or condition label, decoded: 15 to 20 received Ad26.COV2.S at low or high dose, single or two shots; several received placebo; per-sample allocation not given. For vaccine and placebo recipients, repertoires were sequenced using samples collected on day 63 after the first injection. Receptors were amplified or captured by the immunoSEQ multiplex PCR assay. The table comes from immuneACCESS by way of TCRdb, which keeps in-frame sequences with V and J called. Part of the clones is missing from these tables; in studies checked, under half for an unresolved V gene and the rest for unknown reasons. Across this sample there are about 400,000 clones, with around 87% seen only once. The ten largest clones represent approximately 4% of the sample.

The starting material was peripheral blood, obtained in a trial of Ad26.COV2.S vaccine versus placebo. Receptor source: a person aged 18 to 65 who received the Ad26.COV2.S COVID-19 vaccine or a placebo.

The rearrangement uses TRBV11-2 and TRBJ2-3, with 7 bases lining up with TRBD2. After removal of 2 bases from V and 5 bases from J, the junction contained 4 bases not matched to a gene. Germline V CDR1 and CDR2: SGHAT, FQNNGV. The CDR3 length is 14 residues. The CDR3 protein is CASSLQASGDTQYF. The CDR3 DNA is TGTGCCAGCAGCTTACAGGCTAGCGGAGATACGCAGTATTTT.

The genes are TRBV5-1 and TRBJ2-3; unclear D gene. The CDR3 runs to 14 residues. The V gene's germline CDR1 is SGHRS and CDR2 YFSETQ. V was clipped by 4 bases and J by 6 bases, with 15 bases between them. The CDR3 spells CASSPSIPPDTQYF. DNA of the CDR3: TGCGCCAGCAGCCCCTCAATTCCCCCCGATACGCAGTATTTT.

There are a few counts of this clone. The chain has TRBV5-1 and TRBJ2-1, with D perhaps matching TRBD1 or TRBD2 (5 bases each). This CDR3 has 15 residues. V gave up 2 bases and J gave up 6 bases, with 15 bases separating them. Per germline, CDR1 SGHRS and CDR2 YFSETQ. The CDR3 DNA is TGCGCCAGCAGCTTCACCGGGACCCTGGCCAATGAGCAGTTCTTC. Translating it yields CASSFTGTLANEQFF.

This clone was seen once. This rearrangement joins TRBV4-3 to TRBJ1-2; the D gene is possibly TRBD1 (5 bases). Looked up from germline, CDR1 is LGHNA and CDR2 is YSLEER. Between the trimmed V and J ends, which lost 1 base and 6 bases, there was a span of 21 bases. CDR3 size: 17 residues. CDR3: CASSQVRGVQDDHGYTF. DNA for the CDR3: TGCGCCAGCAGCCAAGTTAGAGGGGTGCAAGATGACCATGGCTACACCTTC.

This clone came up a few times. Other nucleotide sequences from this sample produce the same CDR3. The chain joins TRBV4-2 to TRBJ1-2; D might be TRBD1 (5 bases). Germline values: CDR1 LGHNA, CDR2 YNFKEQ. There are 14 residues in the CDR3. Trimming left V 1 base short and J 5 bases short, with 11 bases between. Written as DNA, the CDR3 is TGTGCCAGCAGCCAAGTGGGGGGGGAGTATGGCTACACCTTC. Residues: CASSQVGGEYGYTF.